A selection of T cell receptor beta chains follows, all from one sample in a study of T cell responses to AZD1222 COVID-19 vaccine. Sequenced by immunoSEQ multiplex PCR; TCRdb stores in-frame clones only, minus some. The repertoire includes 170,000 or so clones, approximately 90% of them detected once, and approximately 3% sits in the top ten. The sample was peripheral blood, taken on day 0 of AZD1222 vaccination. Every receptor here comes from an adult in good health. CDR3s include the opening cysteine and the closing phenylalanine or tryptophan.

cdr3_aa: CASGEGSSYNSPLHF; v_call: TRBV7-2
cdr3_aa: CASSFLSGLSSYNEQFF; v_call: TRBV7-8
cdr3_aa: CARSLGGQGRSNTEAFF; v_call: TRBV5-3
cdr3_aa: CATSRGGYSVTDTQYF; v_call: TRBV15
cdr3_aa: CASSRYNEQFF; v_call: TRBV6-5
cdr3_aa: CASIPATGRETQYF; v_call: TRBV6-5
cdr3_aa: CASSYRGGTLTNTEAFF; v_call: TRBV7-2
cdr3_aa: CASSRKATSGRNTGELFF; v_call: TRBV18
cdr3_aa: CASSYWGGLRNTEAFF; v_call: TRBV6-5
cdr3_aa: CASSVDRGRETQYF; v_call: TRBV7-2
cdr3_aa: CASSQEGGRFNYGYTF; v_call: TRBV14
cdr3_aa: CASSGTGSAETQYF; v_call: TRBV14
cdr3_aa: CASSPGQALSKYF; v_call: TRBV2
cdr3_aa: CASSLAGAGPTDTQYF; v_call: TRBV5-1
cdr3_aa: CAYDSGANVLTF; v_call: TRBV30
cdr3_aa: CASSQGHTYTEAFF; v_call: TRBV4-3
cdr3_aa: CASSMASNTEAFF; v_call: TRBV19
cdr3_aa: CASSPRGVYNEQFF; v_call: TRBV19
cdr3_aa: CASSPGSVGRETQYF; v_call: TRBV7-9
cdr3_aa: CASSQDGYNYGYTF; v_call: TRBV4-3
cdr3_aa: CASRRQENTGELFF; v_call: TRBV19
cdr3_aa: CASSLGGGSLETQYF; v_call: TRBV5-6
cdr3_aa: CASSLTLRQGEDTQYF; v_call: TRBV7-3
cdr3_aa: CASSQDSGPGNTGELFF; v_call: TRBV4-3
cdr3_aa: CAWGAAYGYTF; v_call: TRBV30
cdr3_aa: CASSQEVQGGYGYTF; v_call: TRBV4-1
cdr3_aa: CASSGRWGNTEAFF; v_call: TRBV5-5
cdr3_aa: CASSFWASLNEKLFF; v_call: TRBV5-8
cdr3_aa: CASSFRTSPTDTQYF; v_call: TRBV7-8
cdr3_aa: CASTGPRHTGELFF; v_call: TRBV2
cdr3_aa: CSVEEPLGWPHGYTF; v_call: TRBV29-1
cdr3_aa: CAWSWDDLNEQYF; v_call: TRBV30
cdr3_aa: CASSLERKTTNEKLFF; v_call: TRBV5-8
cdr3_aa: CASSARQRGGAYNEQFF; v_call: TRBV7-2
cdr3_aa: CASSLATGTDTQYF; v_call: TRBV5-1
cdr3_aa: CASSQESGGAYEQYF; v_call: TRBV4-3
cdr3_aa: CASSWNGNYNSPLHF; v_call: TRBV27
cdr3_aa: CASRDTGGGGGYTF; v_call: TRBV6-5
cdr3_aa: CASSGTGVGTEAFF; v_call: TRBV5-1
cdr3_aa: CASSCRGATDTQYF; v_call: TRBV21-1
cdr3_aa: CASSLGGQSYGYTF; v_call: TRBV7-9
cdr3_aa: CASSTFTLQGGNTIYF; v_call: TRBV9
cdr3_aa: CASSQEWDRYPTGELFF; v_call: TRBV4-3
cdr3_aa: CASKNSGSTDTQYF; v_call: TRBV6-5
cdr3_aa: CASSSLRGATWNSPLHF; v_call: TRBV27
cdr3_aa: CASSVRTSGAIVNTQYF; v_call: TRBV13
cdr3_aa: CASRQGTHEQYF; v_call: TRBV19
cdr3_aa: CSVELGPYEQYF; v_call: TRBV29-1
cdr3_aa: CASSLAQGGKDTEAFF; v_call: TRBV5-1
cdr3_aa: CASSPGMGRGTEAFF; v_call: TRBV18
cdr3_aa: CASSPGTGVGYGYTF; v_call: TRBV5-1
cdr3_aa: CASSPDRGFRNTEAFF; v_call: TRBV18
cdr3_aa: CSVEGIAEAFF; v_call: TRBV29-1
cdr3_aa: CASSLAIDREDQPQHF; v_call: TRBV5-6